Shown below are 31 T cell receptor beta chains from a single sample sequenced in a study of OX40 agonist ivuxolimab in advanced cancers. The repertoire was sequenced with immunoSEQ multiplex PCR; TCRdb's copy has only in-frame clones and lacks some. This table has 45,000 to 55,000 clones, approximately 84% appearing once. Sequenced material: CD4+ or CD8+ T cells sorted from blood, taken in a trial of the OX40 agonist ivuxolimab. The source is an adult with an advanced solid tumor such as melanoma, head and neck, liver or kidney cancer.

This clone was seen only once. The V and J genes are TRBV25-1 and TRBJ2-2; 7 nucleotides agree with TRBD1. This CDR3 is 15 amino acids long. CDR1 MGHDK and CDR2 SYGVNS come from the germline V gene. J lost 0 bases, V lost 8 bases, and 6 bases had no gene match. In DNA form, the CDR3 reads TGTGCCAGCTCTTCCGGGACAGCGAACACCGGGGAGCTGTTTTTT. Amino acids: CASSSGTANTGELFF.

This rearrangement joins TRBV9 to TRBJ2-5, with TRBD1 identical over 10 bases. Germline V gene sequence: CDR1 SGDLS, CDR2 YYNGEE. This CDR3 has 17 amino acids. V lost 2 bases and J lost 7; bases outside the gene matches: 14. In DNA, the CDR3 is TGTGCCAGCAGCGTTTTGGGGGACAGGGGATTAGTAGGGACCCAGTACTTC. Residues: CASSVLGDRGLVGTQYF.

The J gene is TRBJ2-5, the V gene TRBV11-1; D gene ambiguous. The V end was cut by 4 bases, the J end by 5 bases, with 20 bases between. Per germline, CDR1 SGHAT and CDR2 FQDESV (reference sequence). The CDR3 length is 16 residues. CDR3 in DNA: TGTGCCAGCAGCTGGGGTGTCGATGGGGTTTCGGAGACCCAGTACTTC. Encoded protein: CASSWGVDGVSETQYF.

The chain joins TRBV2 to TRBJ2-2; D perhaps matches TRBD2 (6 bases). Germline assignment: CDR1 SNHLY and CDR2 FYNNEI. Trimming removed 7 bases from V and 6 bases from J, with 18 bases in between. CDR3 length: 15 amino acids. The CDR3 sequence: CASTRDSQGAGELFF. The CDR3 DNA sequence: TGTGCCAGCACTCGGGACTCCCAAGGCGCCGGGGAGCTGTTTTTT.

CDR3 protein: CASGLPSRTSGVNEQFF. DNA of the CDR3: TGTGCTAGTGGTTTGCCCTCCAGGACTAGCGGGGTCAATGAGCAGTTCTTC. The chain couples TRBV12-5 to TRBJ2-1; 12 bases fit TRBD2. The junction had 8 bases not matched to a gene; V was cut back by 2 bases and J by 6 bases. The CDR3 has 17 amino acids. Germline V gene sequence: CDR1 LGHNT, CDR2 FRNRAP.

This clone was picked up one time. This chain uses TRBV19 with TRBJ1-2; 11 nucleotides align to TRBD1. Germline CDR1 LNHDA, CDR2 SQIVND (reference sequence). With 9 bases clipped from V and 13 bases from J, the junction kept 16 bases outside the gene matches. CDR3 length: 14 amino acids. CDR3 DNA sequence: TGTGCCAGCGATAACGGGGGACAGGGGGTTTTTTCCACCTTC. This codes for CASDNGGQGVFSTF.

The V call is TRBV15, the J call TRBJ2-5, with D hard to call. CDR1 and CDR2 from the germline V gene are LNHNV and YYDKDF (reference sequence). The CDR3 has 13 amino acids. V lost 4 bases and J 4 bases, leaving 10 bases between the germline ends. The CDR3 DNA is TGTGCCACCAGCAAATCCCTCCTAGAGACCCAGTACTTC. Protein: CATSKSLLETQYF.

V gene TRBV7-3 combines with J gene TRBJ1-6; 7 nucleotides agree with TRBD1. The CDR3 length is 15 residues. CDR1 is SGHTA and CDR2 is FQGTGA in the germline V gene. V was clipped by 5 bases and J by 6 bases; unmatched bases: 7. DNA of the CDR3: TGTGCCAGCAGCCCCACCGGGACAGCTAATTCACCCCTCCACTTT. It yields the protein CASSPTGTANSPLHF.

The rearrangement uses TRBV12-2 and TRBJ2-7; TRBD2 is the table's D call, not checked against the DNA. TRBV12-2 constitutes a pseudogene. This CDR3 has 16 amino acids. The CDR3 DNA reads TGTGCAAGTCGCTTCCGAGGGACTAGCGGATCCTACGAGCAGTACTTC. It yields the protein CASRFRGTSGSYEQYF.

This chain joins TRBV5-6 and TRBJ2-7; D call uncertain. Trimming stripped 1 base from V and 4 bases from J, with 15 bases between. This CDR3 has 15 residues. Germline V gene data show CDR1 as SGHDT and CDR2 as YYEEEE. The CDR3 DNA sequence: TGTGCCAGCAGCTTGTTGTCCGACCTCATTTACGAGCAGTACTTC. Translated, it gives CASSLLSDLIYEQYF.

The rearrangement links TRBV28 to TRBJ1-1; D gene uncertain. V lost 5 bases to trimming and J lost 7 bases, with 11 bases between them. Germline V CDR1 and CDR2: MDHEN, SYDVKM. The CDR3 consists of 12 residues. CDR3 sequence (DNA): TGTGCCAGCAGTAGTCAGCGGGTTGAAGCTTTCTTT. Its translation is CASSSQRVEAFF.

V and J are TRBV11-3 and TRBJ2-7; 15 nucleotides align to TRBD2. V lost 5 bases and J lost 2; bases outside the gene matches: 4. Germline assignment: CDR1 SGHNT and CDR2 YENEEA. The CDR3 covers 16 residues. The CDR3 reads CASSRGTSGGTYEQYF. The CDR3 nucleotides read TGTGCCAGCAGCAGGGGGACTAGCGGGGGGACCTACGAGCAGTACTTC.

The rearrangement links TRBV15 to TRBJ1-5; TRBD1 matches 8 bases. Germline V gene data show CDR1 as LNHNV and CDR2 as YYDKDF (reference sequence). Unmatched junction bases numbered 6, after V lost 0 bases and J lost 5 bases. The CDR3 length is 16 residues. The CDR3 is CATSRDGTGRYQPQHF. The CDR3 nucleotides are TGTGCCACCAGCAGAGATGGGACAGGAAGGTATCAGCCCCAGCATTTT.

This rearrangement joins TRBV7-2 to TRBJ2-7; D possibly corresponds to TRBD2 (6 bases). Trimming shortened V by 0 bases and J by 0 bases, and 12 bases separated the two germline ends. The CDR3 is made up of 16 amino acids. Germline loops: CDR1 SGHTA, CDR2 FQGNSA. DNA of the CDR3: TGTGCCAGCAGCTTAGCGCTGGACGGGAGCTCCTACGAGCAGTACTTC. This codes for CASSLALDGSSYEQYF.

This chain connects TRBV28 to TRBJ1-1; no clear D. CDR1 MDHEN and CDR2 SYDVKM come from the germline V gene. Trimming removed 6 bases at V and 4 bases at J, with 15 bases between. This CDR3 comprises 14 residues. The DNA of the CDR3 is TGTGCCAGCAGACGCCGGGCCTGGAGCACTGAAGCTTTCTTT. Translating it yields CASRRRAWSTEAFF.

This rearrangement joins TRBV19 to TRBJ1-5, with no clear D. Germline V gene data show CDR1 as LNHDA and CDR2 as SQIVND (reference sequence). Trimming took off 10 bases at V and 2 bases at J, with 15 bases between the two ends. The CDR3 is 14 residues long. This CDR3 is CATKKGMGNQPQHF. CDR3 coding DNA: TGTGCCACAAAAAAAGGTATGGGCAATCAGCCCCAGCATTTT.

The chain combines TRBV5-1 with TRBJ1-4; no firm D call. The germline V and J ends were trimmed by 0 bases and 11 bases, with 14 bases remaining between them. This CDR3 is 14 amino acids long. The germline gives CDR1 SGHRS, CDR2 YFSETQ. The CDR3 DNA is TGCGCCAGCAGCTTGGGGCAGATGGCCGGGAAACTGTTTTTT. Amino acid sequence: CASSLGQMAGKLFF.

The J gene is TRBJ2-7, the V gene TRBV5-1; D may match TRBD1 or TRBD2 (7 bases each). CDR1 is SGHRS and CDR2 is YFSETQ in the germline V gene. This CDR3 is 11 amino acids long. V was cut by 9 bases and J by 4 bases, with 11 bases left in between. The CDR3 is CATRGGYEQYF. The CDR3 region has the DNA TGCGCCACCAGGGGGGGTTACGAGCAGTACTTC.

The CDR3 spells CASSDFSTEAKNIQYF. Here the CDR3 DNA reads TGTGCCAGCAGTGATTTTTCGACAGAGGCCAAAAACATTCAGTACTTC. J is TRBJ2-4 and V is TRBV6-1; tentative D call: TRBD1 (5 bases). CDR3 length: 16 amino acids. Germline assignment: CDR1 MNHNS and CDR2 SASEGT. Trimming left V 3 bases short and J 1 base short, with 13 bases between.

This rearrangement joins TRBV29-1 to TRBJ2-1; 8 positions match TRBD2. Germline CDR1 reads SQVTM; CDR2 reads ANQGSEA. The CDR3 is 17 residues long. V shed 6 bases, J shed 6 bases, and the junction held 19 bases outside the gene matches. As DNA, the CDR3 is TGCAGCGTCCTACGCCTAGTCGGTGGGCTAGCGGGCAATGAGCAGTTCTTC. Residues: CSVLRLVGGLAGNEQFF.

This clone was observed a handful of times. The chain is built from TRBV6-1 and TRBJ1-2; D is unresolved. CDR1 MNHNS and CDR2 SASEGT come from the germline V gene. Trimming stripped 10 bases from V and 8 bases from J, with 11 bases between. The CDR3 is 10 amino acids. CDR3 sequence reads: CATWYGGYTF. The CDR3 coding sequence is TGTGCCACCTGGTATGGGGGCTACACCTTC.

The V gene is TRBV28, the J gene TRBJ1-3; D is uncertain. V was cut by 2 bases and J by 4 bases, with 6 bases left in between. Germline CDR1 MDHEN, CDR2 SYDVKM. This CDR3 contains 13 residues. CDR3 region: CASSLARGNTIYF. The CDR3 bases are TGTGCCAGCAGTTTAGCCAGGGGAAACACCATATATTTT.

CDR3 bases: TGTGCCAGCAGTTTATTGGGCGGAACCGTCAATGAGCAGTTCTTC. Its protein product is CASSLLGGTVNEQFF. The chain combines TRBV27 with TRBJ2-1; D is uncertain. The CDR3 length is 15 residues. Germline loops: CDR1 MNHEY, CDR2 SMNVEV (reference sequence). The germline V and J ends were trimmed by 1 base and 6 bases, with 13 bases remaining between them.

By sample share, this clone is medium-sized (0.01 to 0.1%). The chain carries TRBV21-1 and TRBJ2-2; the table's TRBD1 call for D was not verified on the DNA. TRBV21-1 is classified as a pseudogene. The CDR3 has 14 amino acids. CDR3 amino acids: CASSKSQGPGELFF. For the CDR3, the DNA is TGTGCCAGCAGCAAATCCCAGGGTCCCGGGGAGCTGTTTTTT.

This clone was observed a single time. The CDR3 spells CASSPTGGVEKLFF. The CDR3 DNA is TGTGCCAGCAGTCCGACAGGGGGCGTTGAAAAACTGTTTTTT. This chain joins TRBV11-3 and TRBJ1-4; TRBD1 agrees at 10 bases. With 6 bases clipped from V and 7 bases from J, the junction kept 5 bases outside the gene matches. Germline V gene data show CDR1 as SGHNT and CDR2 as YENEEA. The CDR3 runs 14 residues.

The chain joins TRBV7-2 to TRBJ2-7, with D maybe TRBD2 (6 bases). This CDR3 has 14 amino acids. The germline V gene has CDR1 SGHTA and CDR2 FQGNSA. V was clipped by 1 base and J by 4 bases, with 11 bases between them. The CDR3 coding sequence is TGTGCCAGCAGCTTAGTCCAGGGAGGTTACGAGCAGTACTTC. This codes for CASSLVQGGYEQYF. Full variable domain (rest looked up from reference TRBV7-2 and TRBJ2-7): GAGVSQSPSNKVTEKGKDVELRCDPISGHTALYWYRQSLGQGLEFLIYFQGNSAPDKSGLPSDRFSAERTGGSVSTLTIQRTQQEDSAVYLCASSLVQGGYEQYFGPGTRLTVT.

This rearrangement joins TRBV6-5 to TRBJ1-2; D possibly corresponds to TRBD1 (5 bases). The germline V gene has CDR1 MNHEY and CDR2 SVGAGI. Trimming left V 10 bases short and J 2 bases short, with 14 bases between. The CDR3 is made up of 13 amino acids. Here the CDR3 reads CATLTRTNYGYTF. The CDR3 DNA sequence: TGTGCCACCCTAACTAGGACAAACTATGGCTACACCTTC.

This clone was found a few times. The chain combines TRBV7-9 with TRBJ1-5; D uncertain. The CDR3 loop spans 13 amino acids. Trimming took 5 bases from V and 4 from J, leaving 9 bases between them. In germline, CDR1 is SEHNR, CDR2 FQNEAQ (reference sequence). CDR3 coding DNA: TGTGCCAGCAGCCGAAGTGAGAATCAGCCCCAGCATTTT. Encoded protein: CASSRSENQPQHF.

The chain is built from TRBV4-3 and TRBJ2-5; the match to TRBD2 covers 10 bases. This CDR3 comprises 17 residues. V shed 1 base, J shed 5 bases, and the junction held 10 bases outside the gene matches. The V gene's germline CDR1 is LGHNA and CDR2 YSLEER. The CDR3 DNA sequence: TGCGCCAGCAGCCAAGGAGGAGCGGGGGGGCGGACGGAGACCCAGTACTTC. Its translation is CASSQGGAGGRTETQYF.

V and J are TRBV5-6 and TRBJ1-2; D call uncertain. Germline assignment: CDR1 SGHDT and CDR2 YYEEEE. The CDR3 contains 13 residues. V was clipped by 3 bases and J by 2 bases, with 8 bases between them. This CDR3 reads CASSYGGNYGYTF. The CDR3 DNA reads as TGTGCCAGCAGCTACGGAGGGAACTATGGCTACACCTTC.

This chain links TRBV19 with TRBJ1-3; TRBD1 is a possible D gene (6 bases). Looked up from germline, CDR1 is LNHDA and CDR2 is SQIVND (reference sequence). The V and J ends lost 3 bases and 0 bases respectively, with 9 bases between them. This CDR3 contains 15 residues. CDR3 in amino acids: CASSISDSSGNTIYF. In DNA form, the CDR3 reads TGTGCCAGTAGTATCTCGGACAGCTCTGGAAACACCATATATTTT.